The 5 T cell receptor beta chains given below trace back to one sample, sequenced in a study of T cell repertoires in cytomegalovirus infection. TCRdb re-derived calls from the reads in MiXCR, one entry per CDR3 protein. Of about 740,000 distinct CDR3 sequences listed, about 33% were seen once; the top ten hold 15% to 20%. No antigens are known for them. This material consisted of cultured PBMCs, taken from culture after CMV antigen stimulation. These TCRs come from a human donor in good health (CMV status not recorded). Some clones in this sample may be carry-over from other donors' samples.

The rearrangement uses TRBV7-2 and TRBJ2-5; perhaps D is TRBD1 or TRBD2 (5 bases each). V was pared by 4 bases and J by 1 base, with 16 bases between. Germline CDR1 SGHTA, CDR2 FQGNSA. The CDR3 sequence is 16 residues long. Here the CDR3 DNA reads TGTGCCAGCAGCTCCTCCGGGACGCGACCCCAAGAGACCCAGTACTTC. Its protein product is CASSSSGTRPQETQYF.

The chain recombines TRBV25-1 with TRBJ2-5; TRBD1 agrees at 8 bases. This CDR3 is 14 amino acids long. Germline V gene sequence: CDR1 MGHDK, CDR2 SYGVNS. With V trimmed by 2 bases and J by 5 bases, 4 bases remained unmatched. In nucleotides, the CDR3 is TGTGCCAGCAGTGAAGCAGGGGGCGTGGAGACCCAGTACTTC. Translating gives CASSEAGGVETQYF.

The genes are TRBV6-2 or TRBV6-3 and TRBJ1-1, with D tentatively TRBD1 (5 bases). The V end lost 4 bases, the J end lost 6 bases, and 15 bases lay between the germline ends. Germline V gives CDR1 MNHEY, CDR2 SVGEGT. The CDR3 runs 14 residues. CDR3 sequence: CASSSDRGWAEAFF. The CDR3 region has the DNA TGTGCCAGCAGTTCCGACAGAGGGTGGGCTGAAGCTTTCTTT.

This clonotype was seen a few times. This chain links TRBV20-1 with TRBJ1-5, with unresolved D. The CDR3 extends over 13 amino acids. The germline CDR1 and CDR2 sequences are DFQATT and SNEGSKA (reference sequence). With 3 bases removed from V and 1 base from J, the gap between germline ends came to 7 bases. CDR3 amino acids: CSARSGSNQPQHF. The DNA for the CDR3 is TGCAGTGCTAGGAGCGGCAGCAATCAGCCCCAGCATTTT.

The genes are TRBV7-2 and TRBJ2-3; the match to TRBD2 covers 9 bases. This CDR3 is built from 15 residues. Germline V gene lookup returns CDR1 SGHTA and CDR2 FQGNSA. With 3 bases clipped from V and 4 bases from J, the junction kept 5 bases outside the gene matches. DNA for the CDR3: TGTGCCAGCAGCTTTAGGCGGGGGGGTGCAGATACGCAGTATTTT. Translated, it gives CASSFRRGGADTQYF.